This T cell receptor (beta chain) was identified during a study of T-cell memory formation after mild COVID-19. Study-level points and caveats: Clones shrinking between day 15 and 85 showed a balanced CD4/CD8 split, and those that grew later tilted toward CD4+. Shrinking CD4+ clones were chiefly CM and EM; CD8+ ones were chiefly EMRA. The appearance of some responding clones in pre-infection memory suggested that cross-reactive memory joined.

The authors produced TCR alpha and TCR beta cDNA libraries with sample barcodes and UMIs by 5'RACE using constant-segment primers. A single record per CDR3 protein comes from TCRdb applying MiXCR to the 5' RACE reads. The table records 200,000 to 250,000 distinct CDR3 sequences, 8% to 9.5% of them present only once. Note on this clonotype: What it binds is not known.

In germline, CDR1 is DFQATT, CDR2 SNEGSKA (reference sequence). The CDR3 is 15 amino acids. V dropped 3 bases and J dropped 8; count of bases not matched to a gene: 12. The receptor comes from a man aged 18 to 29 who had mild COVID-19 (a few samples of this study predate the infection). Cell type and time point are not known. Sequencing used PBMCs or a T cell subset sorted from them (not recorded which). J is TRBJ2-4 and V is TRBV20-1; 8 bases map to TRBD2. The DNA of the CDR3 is TGCAGTGCTAGTCCTTCAGGGACTAGTCTCGACATTCAGTACTTC. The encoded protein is CSASPSGTSLDIQYF.